Listed here are 28 T cell receptor beta chains from one sample, sequenced in a study of tissue T cells after allogeneic stem cell transplantation. As for time point: mouse harvest day 14 after allogeneic transplant. Mouse grafts combined 10^7 T-cell-depleted bone marrow cells with 10^6 splenic CD5+ T cells. Measured with immunoSEQ multiplex PCR; TCRdb has only the in-frame clones, and not every one. This table holds some 4,700 clones, roughly 30% found once. The sample taken for sequencing was skin. The receptors come from a female BALB/c mouse given C57BL/6 T cells with graft-versus-host disease after an allogeneic hematopoietic cell transplant.

A note on this clone: Genes here carry mouse names. The read gets to within 1 residue of the CDR3 end, and the germline J gene fills in the rest. Within the sample, other DNA sequences also encode this same CDR3. The genes are TRBV13-2 and TRBJ2-1; TRBD2 matches at 13 bases. V shed 3 bases, J shed 9 bases, and the junction held 3 bases outside the gene matches. CDR1 is NNHNN and CDR2 is SYGAGS in the germline V gene (reference sequence). The CDR3 totals 14 residues. CDR3 amino acids: CASGGGLGGDEQFF. CDR3 bases read: TGTGCCAGCGGTGGGGGACTGGGGGGGGATGAGCAGTTC.

Sample share makes this clone medium-sized. Mouse names are used for the genes. Additional DNA sequences in this sample encode the identical CDR3. CDR3 DNA (partial): TGTGCCAGCAGCGGGACAGGGGGCTCCTATGAACAGTAC. Amino acids: CASSGTGGSYEQY. The full CDR3 protein is CASSGTGGSYEQYF. The genes are TRBV26 and TRBJ2-7; 11 bases fit TRBD1. The CDR3 extends 1 residue past the end of the read, so its final part is completed from the germline J gene. Germline CDR1 KGHPV, CDR2 FQNQEV (reference sequence). Trimming took 6 bases from V and 0 from J; bases not matched to a gene: 1. CDR3 length: 14 amino acids.

As for this clone: Here the gene names and germline are mouse. The read ends 1 residue early relative to the CDR3; the germline J gene fills the gap. V and J are TRBV1 and TRBJ2-4; weak D call: TRBD1 (5 bases). From germline, CDR1 is NSQYPW and CDR2 LRSPGD (reference sequence). V lost 4 bases and J lost 0, with 8 bases in between. The CDR3 consists of 14 residues. This chain's CDR3 is CTCSVDNSQNTLYF. The covered CDR3 bases are TGCACCTGCAGTGTGGACAATAGTCAAAACACCTTGTAC.

As for this clone: Gene names and germline refer to mouse. The CDR3 end is not reached by the read, which stops 1 residue before it; the germline J gene fills it in. J is TRBJ1-4 and V is TRBV15; 8 bases are a match to TRBD1. Germline V gene lookup returns CDR1 SGHND and CDR2 FRSKSL. The CDR3 consists of 13 residues. Unmatched junction bases numbered 3, after V lost 7 bases and J lost 5 bases. The CDR3 bases that were read are TGTGCCAGCACCGACAGGGGTAACGAAAGATTATTT. The encoded protein is CASTDRGNERLF. The complete CDR3 sequence is CASTDRGNERLFF.

Note on this clone: The gene symbols are mouse symbols. Read data end 1 residue before the CDR3 end; the end is taken from the germline J gene. The chain joins TRBV1 to TRBJ2-7, with D possibly matching TRBD1 (6 bases). Trimming stripped 4 bases from V and 0 bases from J, with 10 bases between. This CDR3 comprises 14 residues. Germline V gene data show CDR1 as NSQYPW and CDR2 as LRSPGD (reference sequence). The CDR3 is CTCSGRDISYEQYF. CDR3 DNA (partial): TGCACCTGCAGTGGCCGGGACATCTCCTATGAACAGTAC. Combining the CDR3 with reference TRBV1 and TRBJ2-7 gives the whole variable domain VTLLEQNPRWRLVPRGQAVNLRCILKNSQYPWMSWYQQDLQKQLQWLFTLRSPGDKEVKSLPGADYLATRVTDTELRLQVANMSQGRTLYCTCSGRDISYEQYFGPGTRLTVL.

A single count supports this clone. Gene labels here are mouse ones. The CDR3 end lies 1 residue beyond the end of the read and is filled in from the germline J gene. This sequence joins TRBV26 and TRBJ2-4; D possibly corresponds to TRBD1 (6 bases). In germline, CDR1 is KGHPV, CDR2 FQNQEV (reference sequence). Between the trimmed V and J ends, which lost 0 bases and 7 bases, there was a span of 8 bases. The CDR3 covers 13 residues. This CDR3 reads CASSLSQGYTLYF. CDR3 DNA (partial): TGTGCCAGCAGTCTGTCACAGGGTTACACCTTGTAC.

This clone was found a few times. Gene names and germline refer to mouse. The CDR3 extends 1 residue past the end of the read, so its final part is completed from the germline J gene. The chain carries TRBV16 and TRBJ2-7; 8 bases match TRBD2. CDR1 SGHSA and CDR2 FRNQAP come from the germline V gene. J gave up 1 base and V 3 bases, and 2 bases lay outside the gene matches. CDR3 length equals 14 residues. Partial CDR3 DNA: TGTGCAAGCAGCTTGGTGGGGGGGTCCTATGAACAGTAC. Its protein is CASSLVGGSYEQY. The CDR3 in full is CASSLVGGSYEQYF.

With respect to this clone: Gene names and germline refer to mouse. The sequenced CDR3 bases are TGTGCCAGCAGTGACATGGACACCCAGTAC. This translates into CASSDMDTQY. The whole CDR3 is CASSDMDTQYF. The V call is TRBV13-3, the J call TRBJ2-5; D is uncertain. With the read ending 1 residue before the CDR3 end, the germline J gene is used to fill in that end. The CDR3 consists of 11 residues. V lost 2 bases, J lost 6 bases, and 4 bases lay in between. Germline V gene lookup returns CDR1 NNHDY and CDR2 SYVADS.

This clone has just a few counts. The genes and germline here are from mouse. The read halts 1 residue ahead of the CDR3 end, with the missing end drawn from the germline J gene. The chain links TRBV26 to TRBJ2-7; 8 bases align to TRBD1. The J segment lost 7 bases and the V segment lost 6 bases, leaving 5 bases of the junction unmatched. Per the germline V gene, CDR1 is KGHPV and CDR2 is FQNQEV (reference sequence). This CDR3 region has 12 residues. The part of the CDR3 DNA that was read is TGTGCCAGCAGCCCCAGGGGGCGGGAACAGTAC. As protein: CASSPRGREQY. The full CDR3 protein reads CASSPRGREQYF.

This clone was found once. Gene names are mouse gene names. The read comes to an end 1 residue before the CDR3 does, leaving the germline J gene to fill in the end. The sample carries other DNA sequences with the same CDR3. V gene TRBV26 combines with J gene TRBJ1-1, with D hard to call. The germline V and J ends were trimmed by 4 bases and 0 bases, with 6 bases remaining between them. The germline V gene encodes CDR1 KGHPV and CDR2 FQNQEV (reference sequence). The CDR3 covers 13 residues. The CDR3 DNA, read in part, is TGTGCCAGCAGTCCCGGACAGAACACAGAAGTCTTC. Protein: CASSPGQNTEVF. The complete CDR3 reads CASSPGQNTEVFF.

Concerning this clone itself: The genes and germline here are from mouse. The CDR3 sequence is CASSLYPNTEVFF. The covered CDR3 bases are TGTGCCAGCAGTCTGTATCCAAACACAGAAGTCTTC. The V call is TRBV26, the J call TRBJ1-1; no clear D gene. The missing CDR3 end, 1 residue past where the read stops, is filled in from the germline J gene. The germline V and J ends were trimmed by 1 base and 0 bases, with 3 bases remaining between them. The CDR3 totals 13 residues. Germline assignment: CDR1 KGHPV and CDR2 FQNQEV (reference sequence).

There are a few counts of this clone. Each gene name is a mouse one. The CDR3 is cut off 1 residue early in the read; its end comes from the germline J gene. The V gene is TRBV26, the J gene TRBJ1-1, with a tentative D call TRBD1 (6 bases). The CDR3 is 14 amino acids. CDR1 is KGHPV and CDR2 is FQNQEV in the germline V gene (reference sequence). V was clipped by 1 base and J by 4 bases, with 10 bases between them. The DNA read from the CDR3 is TGTGCCAGCAGTCTGTATGGGGGCGCCACAGAAGTCTTC. It translates to CASSLYGGATEVF. From start to end, the CDR3 is CASSLYGGATEVFF.

This clone was observed a few times. The gene names here belong to mouse. The read ends 1 residue early relative to the CDR3; the germline J gene fills the gap. The rearrangement links TRBV13-1 to TRBJ2-5, with 7 positions matching TRBD2. The CDR3 has 15 amino acids. The germline CDR1 and CDR2 sequences are NSHNY and SYGAGN. V shed 2 bases and J 0 bases; nucleotides not matched to a gene: 3. CDR3: CASSESWGNQDTQYF. The part of the CDR3 DNA that was read is TGTGCCAGCAGTGAATCCTGGGGGAACCAAGACACCCAGTAC.

This clone qualifies as medium-sized (0.01 to 0.1%). Gene names and germline match the mouse. The read falls 1 residue short of the CDR3 end, and the missing part is taken from the germline J gene. The J gene is TRBJ1-2, the V gene TRBV20, with 10 bases fitting TRBD1. The CDR3 is made up of 14 amino acids. Germline assignment: CDR1 GFQATS and CDR2 STVNSAI. V lost 1 base and J lost 4; bases outside the gene matches: 3. The DNA read from the CDR3 is TGTGGTGCTAGGGGACAGGGGGCAATCTCCGACTACACC. Its translation is CGARGQGAISDYT. The whole CDR3 reads CGARGQGAISDYTF.

Concerning this clone itself: Gene names are the mouse ones. The missing CDR3 end, 1 residue past where the read stops, is filled in from the germline J gene. The chain links TRBV3 to TRBJ1-1, with 9 bases that match TRBD1. In germline, CDR1 is SNHLY, CDR2 FYNGKV (reference sequence). This CDR3 spans 14 amino acids. V lost 2 bases to trimming and J lost 4 bases; unmatched junction nucleotides: 2. The CDR3 here is CASSLRGQGTEVFF. The DNA read from the CDR3 is TGTGCCAGCAGCTTAAGGGGACAGGGCACAGAAGTCTTC.

This clone has a handful of counts. Gene and germline names: mouse. The read gets to within 1 residue of the CDR3 end, and the germline J gene fills in the rest. This chain joins TRBV26 and TRBJ2-4, with 7 bases fitting TRBD2. CDR1 and CDR2 (germline): KGHPV, FQNQEV (reference sequence). With V trimmed by 2 bases and J by 0 bases, 2 bases remained unmatched. The CDR3 totals 15 residues. The CDR3 loop reads CASSLAWGSQNTLYF. The sequenced part of the CDR3 DNA is TGTGCCAGCAGTCTGGCCTGGGGGAGTCAAAACACCTTGTAC.

Comments on this clone: Gene names are the mouse ones. Read data end 1 residue before the CDR3 end; the end is taken from the germline J gene. The chain carries TRBV23 and TRBJ1-2. The V gene's germline CDR1 is KGHTA and CDR2 FQNQQP. This CDR3 has 14 residues. The sequenced CDR3 bases are TGCTCCAGCAGTCGGGACGTCACAAACTCCGACTACACC. Translation gives CSSSRDVTNSDYT. The entire CDR3 reads CSSSRDVTNSDYTF.

As to this clone: The gene names given are mouse names. The CDR3 extends 1 residue past the end of the read, so its final part is completed from the germline J gene. The chain has TRBV26 and TRBJ1-3; 8 bases map to TRBD1. Trimming removed 3 bases from V and 3 bases from J; junction bases left unmatched: 4. This CDR3 is built from 15 residues. Germline V gene lookup returns CDR1 KGHPV and CDR2 FQNQEV (reference sequence). The CDR3 bases that were read are TGTGCCAGCAGTCTAGCCAGGGGGCATGGAAATACGCTCTAT. It yields the protein CASSLARGHGNTLY. The full CDR3 sequence reads CASSLARGHGNTLYF.

There are a few counts of this clone. Gene labels here are mouse ones. The read halts 1 residue ahead of the CDR3 end, with the missing end drawn from the germline J gene. The chain uses TRBV26 and TRBJ1-4; possibly TRBD1 for D (6 bases). The germline V gene encodes CDR1 KGHPV and CDR2 FQNQEV (reference sequence). The CDR3 covers 14 residues. V was cut by 3 bases and J by 7 bases, with 12 bases left in between. The chain's CDR3 is CASSLGGATERLFF. The sequenced part of the CDR3 DNA is TGTGCCAGCAGTCTCGGGGGCGCAACCGAAAGATTATTT.

This clone was seen more than once but under ten times. The gene names given are mouse names. The read stops 1 residue short of the end of the CDR3; the missing end is completed from the germline J gene. The V and J genes are TRBV23 and TRBJ2-7; the D call TRBD2 from the table was never checked on the DNA. The CDR3 runs 14 residues. The germline V gene has CDR1 KGHTA and CDR2 FQNQQP. The covered CDR3 bases are TGCTCCAGCAGTGACTGGAGGAGCTCCTATGAACAGTAC. This codes for CSSSDWRSSYEQY. The full CDR3 reads CSSSDWRSSYEQYF.

This clone was picked up a small number of times. Gene names and germline refer to mouse. Coverage ceases 1 residue before the CDR3 finishes, and the germline J gene fills in the end. The rearrangement links TRBV26 to TRBJ1-6; 10 bases line up with TRBD1. TRBJ1-6 is assigned to the ORF class and has an uncertain function. With V trimmed by 4 bases and J by 0 bases, 3 bases remained unmatched. Germline V gene data show CDR1 as KGHPV and CDR2 as FQNQEV (reference sequence). The CDR3 sequence is 17 residues long. The sequenced CDR3 bases are TGTGCCAGCAGTCCGGGACAGGGGAATTCCTATAATTCGCCCCTCTAC. It codes for CASSPGQGNSYNSPLY. The CDR3 in its entirety is CASSPGQGNSYNSPLYF.

Note on this clone: Mouse germline and gene names are used. The read finishes 1 residue shy of the CDR3 end, and the germline J gene is used to complete it. The rearrangement joins TRBV31 to TRBJ2-3, with 8 bases that match TRBD2. Germline-derived CDR1 and CDR2 are GKSSPN and SITVG. V lost 3 bases, J lost 0 bases, and 2 bases stayed unmatched. The CDR3 totals 14 residues. The sequenced part of the CDR3 DNA is TGTGCCTGGAGGAGGACTGGGAGTGCAGAAACGCTGTAT. Residues: CAWRRTGSAETLY. The full CDR3 reads CAWRRTGSAETLYF.

By frequency in the sample, this clone is medium-sized. The germline and genes are mouse ones. From the germline J gene comes the end of the CDR3, since the read stops 1 residue before it. The J gene is TRBJ2-1, the V gene TRBV26; 7 bases are shared with TRBD1. V was pared by 8 bases and J by 1 base, with 2 bases of the junction left unmatched. From germline, CDR1 is KGHPV and CDR2 FQNQEV (reference sequence). The CDR3 loop spans 13 amino acids. The CDR3: CASAGQNYAEQFF. The CDR3 DNA, read in part, is TGTGCCAGCGCGGGACAGAACTATGCTGAGCAGTTC.

This clone turned up a few times. Here the gene names and germline are mouse. The CDR3 end is not reached by the read, which stops 1 residue before it; the germline J gene fills it in. This rearrangement joins TRBV26 to TRBJ2-1; 9 bases are a match to TRBD2. Germline values: CDR1 KGHPV, CDR2 FQNQEV (reference sequence). Trimming removed 0 bases from V and 4 bases from J; junction bases left unmatched: 1. CDR3 size: 15 residues. The CDR3 DNA, read in part, is TGTGCCAGCAGTCTGTCAACTGGGGGGTATGCTGAGCAGTTC. Translating gives CASSLSTGGYAEQF. The full CDR3 reads CASSLSTGGYAEQFF.

Only a few counts were recorded for this clone. The germline and genes are mouse ones. Read coverage stops 1 residue before the CDR3 terminus; the germline J gene supplies the remainder. This chain connects TRBV26 to TRBJ1-4; the D gene is possibly TRBD1 (5 bases). The CDR3 is 14 residues long. V was shortened by 7 bases and J by 0 bases, with 9 bases between the two germline ends. Germline loops: CDR1 KGHPV, CDR2 FQNQEV (reference sequence). Partial CDR3 DNA: TGTGCCAGCACTCCGGGGGTTTCCAACGAAAGATTATTT. It yields the protein CASTPGVSNERLF. The full CDR3 protein reads CASTPGVSNERLFF.

This clone was found a few times. Gene and germline names: mouse. The read comes to an end 1 residue before the CDR3 does, leaving the germline J gene to fill in the end. The sample carries other DNA sequences with the same CDR3. The chain uses TRBV15 and TRBJ2-7; D tentatively fits TRBD1 or TRBD2 (5 bases each). The CDR3 is 11 amino acids. Deletions cut 3 bases from V and 7 bases from J, with 7 bases between. CDR1 SGHND and CDR2 FRSKSL come from the germline V gene. CDR3 DNA, as far as it was read: TGTGCCAGCAGTTTGGGGGTCGAACAGTAC. The encoded protein is CASSLGVEQY. The entire CDR3 reads CASSLGVEQYF.

In the case of this clone: Gene names refer to mouse genes. The CDR3 end is not reached by the read, which stops 1 residue before it; the germline J gene fills it in. V gene TRBV24 combines with J gene TRBJ1-3, with D possibly being TRBD1 (6 bases). Germline V lookup: CDR1 KGHTA, CDR2 FRNEEI. Deletions cut 4 bases from V and 0 bases from J, with 10 bases between. This CDR3 contains 15 residues. CDR3 in amino acids: CASSPGHLSGNTLYF. Partial CDR3 DNA: TGTGCCAGCAGTCCGGGACACCTTTCTGGAAATACGCTCTAT.

On this clone itself: Genes and germline come from the mouse. Read data end 1 residue before the CDR3 end; the end is taken from the germline J gene. This chain connects TRBV3 to TRBJ2-4; D gene unclear. Germline V gene data show CDR1 as SNHLY and CDR2 as FYNGKV (reference sequence). The V end was cut by 2 bases, the J end by 0 bases, with 6 bases between. The length of the CDR3 is 14 residues. Here the CDR3 reads CASSLQSSQNTLYF. The covered CDR3 bases are TGTGCCAGCAGCTTACAATCTAGTCAAAACACCTTGTAC. The complete variable domain, with remaining parts taken from reference TRBV3 and TRBJ2-4, reads GPKVLQIPSHQIIDMGQMVTLNCDPVSNHLYFYWYKQILGQQMEFLVNFYNGKVMEKSKLFKDQFSVERPDGSYFTLKIQPTALEDSAVYFCASSLQSSQNTLYFGAGTRLSVL.